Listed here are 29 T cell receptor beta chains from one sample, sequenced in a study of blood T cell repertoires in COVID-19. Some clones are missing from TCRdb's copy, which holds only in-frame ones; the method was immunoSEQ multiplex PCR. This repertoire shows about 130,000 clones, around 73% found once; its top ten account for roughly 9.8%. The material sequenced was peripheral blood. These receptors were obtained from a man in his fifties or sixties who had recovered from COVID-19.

The CDR3 reads CASSHEREGPLTDTQYF. The CDR3 nucleotides are TGTGCCAGCAGCCACGAGCGGGAGGGCCCCCTCACAGATACGCAGTATTTT. The gene calls are TRBV4-2 and TRBJ2-3; TRBD2 matches at 10 bases. Germline values: CDR1 LGHNA, CDR2 YNFKEQ. Losses at the gene ends were 3 bases for V and 2 bases for J; bases not matched to a gene: 8. The CDR3 has 17 amino acids.

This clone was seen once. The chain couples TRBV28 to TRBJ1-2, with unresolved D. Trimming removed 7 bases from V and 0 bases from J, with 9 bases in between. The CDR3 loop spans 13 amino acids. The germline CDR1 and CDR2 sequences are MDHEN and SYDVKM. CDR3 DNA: TGTGCCAGCACCCTTATAGCTAACTATGGCTACACCTTC. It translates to CASTLIANYGYTF.

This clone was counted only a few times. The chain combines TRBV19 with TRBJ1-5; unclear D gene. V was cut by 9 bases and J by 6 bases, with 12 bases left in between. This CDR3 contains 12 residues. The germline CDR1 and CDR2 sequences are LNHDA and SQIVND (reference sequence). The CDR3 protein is CASPSRVQPQHF. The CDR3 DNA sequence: TGTGCCAGCCCCAGTCGGGTTCAGCCCCAGCATTTT. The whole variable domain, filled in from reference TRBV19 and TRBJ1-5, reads DGGITQSPKYLFRKEGQNVTLSCEQNLNHDAMYWYRQDPGQGLRLIYYSQIVNDFQKGDIAEGYSVSREKKESFPLTVTSAQKNPTAFYLCASPSRVQPQHFGDGTRLSIL.

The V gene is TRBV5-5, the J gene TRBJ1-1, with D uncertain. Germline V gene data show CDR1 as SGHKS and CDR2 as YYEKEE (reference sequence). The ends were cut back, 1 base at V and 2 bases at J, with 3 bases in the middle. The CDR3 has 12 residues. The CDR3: CASSLTNTEAFF. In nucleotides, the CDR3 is TGTGCCAGCAGCTTGACAAACACTGAAGCTTTCTTT.

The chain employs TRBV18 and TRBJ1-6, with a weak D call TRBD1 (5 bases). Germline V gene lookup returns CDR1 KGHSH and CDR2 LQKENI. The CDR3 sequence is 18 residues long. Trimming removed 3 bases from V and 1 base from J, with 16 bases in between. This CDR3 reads CASSPQGQGPSYNSPLHF. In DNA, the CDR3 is TGTGCCAGCTCACCCCAAGGGCAGGGCCCTTCCTATAATTCACCCCTCCACTTT. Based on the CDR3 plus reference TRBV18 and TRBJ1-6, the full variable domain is NAGVMQNPRHLVRRRGQEARLRCSPMKGHSHVYWYRQLPEEGLKFMVYLQKENIIDESGMPKERFSAEFPKEGPSILRIQQVVRGDSAAYFCASSPQGQGPSYNSPLHFGNGTRLTVT.

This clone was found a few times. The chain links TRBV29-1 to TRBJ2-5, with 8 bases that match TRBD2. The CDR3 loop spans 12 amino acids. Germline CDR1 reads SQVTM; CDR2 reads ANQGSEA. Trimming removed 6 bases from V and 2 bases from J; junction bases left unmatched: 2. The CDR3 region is CSVREGQETQYF. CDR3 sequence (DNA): TGCAGCGTCCGGGAGGGTCAAGAGACCCAGTACTTC.

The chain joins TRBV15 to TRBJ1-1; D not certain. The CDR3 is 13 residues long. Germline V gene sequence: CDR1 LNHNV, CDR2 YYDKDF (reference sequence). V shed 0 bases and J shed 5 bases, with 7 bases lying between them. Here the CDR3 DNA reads TGTGCCACCAGCAGAGAGAGCTGGACTGAAGCTTTCTTT. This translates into CATSRESWTEAFF.

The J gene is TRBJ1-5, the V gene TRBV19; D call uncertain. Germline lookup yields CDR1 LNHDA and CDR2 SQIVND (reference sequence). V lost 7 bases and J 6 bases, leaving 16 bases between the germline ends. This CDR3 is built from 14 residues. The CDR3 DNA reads TGTGCCAGTACCCTGGGCGGGTTGGGTCAGCCCCAGCATTTT. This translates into CASTLGGLGQPQHF.

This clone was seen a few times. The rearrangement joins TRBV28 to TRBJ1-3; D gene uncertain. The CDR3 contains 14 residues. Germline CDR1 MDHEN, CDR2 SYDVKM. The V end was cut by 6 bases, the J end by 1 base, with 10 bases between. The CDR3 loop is CASRSGVSGNTIYF. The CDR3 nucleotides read TGTGCCAGCAGATCGGGTGTATCTGGAAACACCATATATTTT.

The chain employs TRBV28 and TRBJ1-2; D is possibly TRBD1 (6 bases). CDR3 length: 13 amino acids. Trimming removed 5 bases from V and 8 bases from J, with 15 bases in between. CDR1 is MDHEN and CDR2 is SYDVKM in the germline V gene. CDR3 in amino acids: CASSRTGSQGYTF. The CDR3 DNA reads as TGTGCCAGCAGTCGAACAGGGTCCCAAGGCTACACCTTC.

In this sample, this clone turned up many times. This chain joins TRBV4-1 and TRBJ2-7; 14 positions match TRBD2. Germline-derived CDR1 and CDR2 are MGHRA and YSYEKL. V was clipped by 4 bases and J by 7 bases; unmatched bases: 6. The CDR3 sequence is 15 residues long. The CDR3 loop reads CASSLGLAGDAEQYF. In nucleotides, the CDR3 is TGCGCCAGCAGCCTGGGACTAGCGGGAGACGCAGAGCAGTACTTC.

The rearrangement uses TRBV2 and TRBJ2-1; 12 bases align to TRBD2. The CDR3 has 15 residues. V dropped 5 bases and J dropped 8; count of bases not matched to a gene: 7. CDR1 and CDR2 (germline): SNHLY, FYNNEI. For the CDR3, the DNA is TGTGCCAGCAGTCCCGGACTAGCGGGACGGGATGAGCAGTTCTTC. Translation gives CASSPGLAGRDEQFF.

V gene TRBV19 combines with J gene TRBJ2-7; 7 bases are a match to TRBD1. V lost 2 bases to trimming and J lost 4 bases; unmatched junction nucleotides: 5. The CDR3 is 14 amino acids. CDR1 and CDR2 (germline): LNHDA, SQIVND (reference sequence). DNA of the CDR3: TGTGCCAGTAGTATACTGGGACAGTCTTACGAGCAGTACTTC. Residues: CASSILGQSYEQYF.

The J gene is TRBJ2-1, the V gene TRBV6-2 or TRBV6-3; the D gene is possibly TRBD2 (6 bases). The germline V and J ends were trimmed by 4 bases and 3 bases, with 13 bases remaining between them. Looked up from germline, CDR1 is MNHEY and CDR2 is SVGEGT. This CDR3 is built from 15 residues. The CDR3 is CASSSISGLYNEQFF. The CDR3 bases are TGTGCCAGCAGTTCCATTAGCGGACTCTACAATGAGCAGTTCTTC.

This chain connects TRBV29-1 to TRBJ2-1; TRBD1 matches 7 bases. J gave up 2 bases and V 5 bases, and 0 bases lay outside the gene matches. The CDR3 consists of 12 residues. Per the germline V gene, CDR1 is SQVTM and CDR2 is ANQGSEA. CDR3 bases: TGCAGCGTTACAGGGGCCTACAATGAGCAGTTCTTC. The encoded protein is CSVTGAYNEQFF.

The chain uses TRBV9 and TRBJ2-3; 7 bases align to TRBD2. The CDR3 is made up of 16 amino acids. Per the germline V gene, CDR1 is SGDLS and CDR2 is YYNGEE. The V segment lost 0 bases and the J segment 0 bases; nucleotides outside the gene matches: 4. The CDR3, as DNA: TGTGCCAGCAGCGTAGGGCCTAGCGGTAGCACAGATACGCAGTATTTT. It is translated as CASSVGPSGSTDTQYF.

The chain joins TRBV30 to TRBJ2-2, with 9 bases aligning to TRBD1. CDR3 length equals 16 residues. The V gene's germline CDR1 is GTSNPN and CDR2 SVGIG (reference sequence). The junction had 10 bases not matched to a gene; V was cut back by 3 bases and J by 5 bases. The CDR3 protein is CAWRPLGTGKTGELFF. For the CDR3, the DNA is TGTGCCTGGAGGCCCCTCGGGACAGGGAAAACCGGGGAGCTGTTTTTT.

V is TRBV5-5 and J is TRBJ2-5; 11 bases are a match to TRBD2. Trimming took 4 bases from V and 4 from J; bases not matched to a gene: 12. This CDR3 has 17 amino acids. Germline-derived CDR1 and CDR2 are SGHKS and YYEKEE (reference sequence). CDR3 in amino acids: CASSPGLAASGGETQYF. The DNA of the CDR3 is TGTGCCAGCAGCCCGGGACTAGCGGCTTCAGGGGGAGAGACCCAGTACTTC.

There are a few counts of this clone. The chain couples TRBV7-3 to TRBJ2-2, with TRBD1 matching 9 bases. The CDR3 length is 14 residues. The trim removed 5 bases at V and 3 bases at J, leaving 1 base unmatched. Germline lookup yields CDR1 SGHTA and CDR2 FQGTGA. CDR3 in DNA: TGTGCCAGCAGCCGACAGGGGGACACCGGGGAGCTGTTTTTT. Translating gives CASSRQGDTGELFF.

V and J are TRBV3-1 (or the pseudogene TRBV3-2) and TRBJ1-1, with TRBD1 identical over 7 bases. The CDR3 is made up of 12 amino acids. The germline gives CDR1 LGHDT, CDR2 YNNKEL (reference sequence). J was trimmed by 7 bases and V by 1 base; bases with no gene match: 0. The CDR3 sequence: CASSQGQGEAFF. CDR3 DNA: TGTGCCAGCAGCCAAGGACAGGGTGAAGCTTTCTTT.

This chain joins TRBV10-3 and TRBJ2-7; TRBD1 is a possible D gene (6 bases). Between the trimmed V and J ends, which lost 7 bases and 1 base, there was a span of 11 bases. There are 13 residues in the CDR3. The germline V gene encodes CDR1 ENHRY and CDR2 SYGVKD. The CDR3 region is CAITQQGSYEQYF. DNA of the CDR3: TGTGCCATCACCCAACAGGGTTCCTACGAGCAGTACTTC.

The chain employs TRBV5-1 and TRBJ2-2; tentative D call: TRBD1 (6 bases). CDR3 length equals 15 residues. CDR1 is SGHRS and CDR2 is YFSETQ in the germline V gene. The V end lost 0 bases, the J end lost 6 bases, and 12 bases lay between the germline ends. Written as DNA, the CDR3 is TGCGCCAGCAGCTTGGAACAGGGTATCGCCGGGGAGCTGTTTTTT. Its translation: CASSLEQGIAGELFF.

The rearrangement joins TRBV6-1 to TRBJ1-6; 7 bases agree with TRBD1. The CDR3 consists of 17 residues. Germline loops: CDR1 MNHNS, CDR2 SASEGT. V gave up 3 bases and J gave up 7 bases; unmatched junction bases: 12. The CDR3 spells CASSEPGQLIFNSPLHF. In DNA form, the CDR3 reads TGTGCCAGCAGTGAGCCGGGACAGCTAATTTTCAATTCACCCCTCCACTTT.

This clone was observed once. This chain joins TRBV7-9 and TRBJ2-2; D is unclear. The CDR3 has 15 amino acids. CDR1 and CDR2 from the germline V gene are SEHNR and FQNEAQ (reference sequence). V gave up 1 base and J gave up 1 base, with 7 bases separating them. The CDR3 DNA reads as TGTGCCAGCAGCTTAGGGTCAGGGAACACCGGGGAGCTGTTTTTT. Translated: CASSLGSGNTGELFF.

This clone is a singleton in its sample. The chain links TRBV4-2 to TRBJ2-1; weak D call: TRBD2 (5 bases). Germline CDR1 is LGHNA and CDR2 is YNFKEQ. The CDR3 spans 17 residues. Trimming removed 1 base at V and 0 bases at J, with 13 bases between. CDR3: CASSQVVGDHSYNEQFF. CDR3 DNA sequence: TGTGCCAGCAGCCAAGTTGTCGGGGATCACTCCTACAATGAGCAGTTCTTC.

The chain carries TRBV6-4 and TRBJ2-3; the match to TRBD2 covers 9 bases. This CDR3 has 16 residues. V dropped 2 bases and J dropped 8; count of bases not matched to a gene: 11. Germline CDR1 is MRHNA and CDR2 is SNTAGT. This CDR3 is CASSDKTSGVKGTQYF. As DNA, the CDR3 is TGTGCCAGCAGTGACAAGACTAGCGGTGTCAAGGGTACGCAGTATTTT.

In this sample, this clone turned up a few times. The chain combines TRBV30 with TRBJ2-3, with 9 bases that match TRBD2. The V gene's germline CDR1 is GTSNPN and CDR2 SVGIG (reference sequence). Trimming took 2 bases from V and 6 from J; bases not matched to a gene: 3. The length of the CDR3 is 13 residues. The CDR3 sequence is CAWSLAGADTQYF. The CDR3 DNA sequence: TGTGCCTGGAGTTTAGCGGGAGCGGATACGCAGTATTTT.

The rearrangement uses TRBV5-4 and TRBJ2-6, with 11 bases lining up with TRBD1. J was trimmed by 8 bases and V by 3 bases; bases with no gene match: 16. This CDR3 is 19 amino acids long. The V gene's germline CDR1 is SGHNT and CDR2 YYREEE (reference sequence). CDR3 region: CASSWASGTGGIRPNVLTF. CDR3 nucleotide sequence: TGTGCCAGCAGCTGGGCCTCGGGGACAGGGGGTATTCGGCCCAACGTCCTGACTTTC.

The CDR3, as DNA: TGTGCCAGCAGCGCGGGACAGGGGGTCACTGAAGCTTTCTTT. It codes for CASSAGQGVTEAFF. The V and J genes are TRBV6-6 and TRBJ1-1, with 11 bases aligning to TRBD1. Per the germline V gene, CDR1 is MNHNY and CDR2 is SVGAGI (reference sequence). The CDR3 loop spans 14 amino acids. V lost 6 bases and J lost 4; bases outside the gene matches: 4.